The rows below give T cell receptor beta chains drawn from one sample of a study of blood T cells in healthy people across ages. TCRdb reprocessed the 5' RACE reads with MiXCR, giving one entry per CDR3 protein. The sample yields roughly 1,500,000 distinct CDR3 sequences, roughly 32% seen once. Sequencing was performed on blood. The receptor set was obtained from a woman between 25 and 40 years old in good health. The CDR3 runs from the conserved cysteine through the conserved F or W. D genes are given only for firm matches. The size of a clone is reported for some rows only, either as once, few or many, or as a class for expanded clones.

TGCGCCAGCAGCCTGAAGCGGGGGGGCATGACAGATACGCAGTATTTT	CASSLKRGGMTDTQYF	few	TRBD2	TRBV4-1	TRBJ2-3
TGTGCCAGCACAATCGATAGCGGGGGGGCAGGGGAGCAGTACTTC	CASTIDSGGAGEQYF	.	TRBD2	TRBV27	TRBJ2-7
TGTGCCAGCAGGTTGCTAGCTAGCTACGAGCAGTACTTC	CASRLLASYEQYF	.	.	TRBV27	TRBJ2-7
TGTGCCAGCGGACAACCGCGGAACACTGAAGCTTTCTTT	CASGQPRNTEAFF	.	.	TRBV4-2	TRBJ1-1
TGTGCCACCAGCAGAGAGAGCAGAACCTACGAGCAGTACTTC	CATSRESRTYEQYF	few	.	TRBV15	TRBJ2-7
TGTGCCAGCAGTGAACCCGGGACAGCTAAAGAGACCCAGTACTTC	CASSEPGTAKETQYF	many	TRBD1	TRBV6-1	TRBJ2-5
TGCAGCGTTGAAGGGGGTCTGAACACTGAAGCTTTCTTT	CSVEGGLNTEAFF	.	.	TRBV29-1	TRBJ1-1
TGCAGTGCTAGAGGGCCGAAAGGCCCCTACAATGAGCAGTTCTTC	CSARGPKGPYNEQFF	.	.	TRBV20-1	TRBJ2-1
TGCAGCGTGGGGTCGGACGCCGATTCACCCCTCCACTTT	CSVGSDADSPLHF	.	.	TRBV29-1	TRBJ1-6
TGTGCCAGCAGCTTAGCAGCCGCGAGAGAGACCCAGTACTTC	CASSLAAARETQYF	.	.	TRBV7-2	TRBJ2-5
TGTGCCAACAGCCCTGCGGAGGAGAGCGGGAGCTGCACAGATACGCAGTATTTT	CANSPAEESGSCTDTQYF	.	.	TRBV21-1	TRBJ2-3
TGTGCCAGCAGTTTAGCTTGGGGCAGGGATCACTATGGCTACACCTTC	CASSLAWGRDHYGYTF	.	.	TRBV12-3/TRBV12-4	TRBJ1-2
TGTGCCAGCAGGGCACAGGGGACTTTGAACACTGAAGCTTTCTTT	CASRAQGTLNTEAFF	few	TRBD1	TRBV7-9	TRBJ1-1
TGTGCCAGCAGTCCCGTTAGCGGCTCCTGCAATGAGCAGTTCTTC	CASSPVSGSCNEQFF	.	.	TRBV2	TRBJ2-1
TGTGCCAGCAGCTTAGCTAGCGGGGGAAGGTACACCGGGGAGCTGTTTTTT	CASSLASGGRYTGELFF	.	TRBD2	TRBV11-2	TRBJ2-2
TGTGCCATCAGTGAGGGACTAGCGGGGGCGGACGGAGAGACCCAGTACTTC	CAISEGLAGADGETQYF	many	TRBD2	TRBV10-3	TRBJ2-5
TGTGCCAGCAGTGACGGGTCGAAGTCGCCCTACGAGCAGTACTTC	CASSDGSKSPYEQYF	.	.	TRBV2	TRBJ2-7
TGTGCCAGCAGCGTGACAGGGGGCAGAGGTCGGAGCAATCAGCCCCAGCATTTT	CASSVTGGRGRSNQPQHF	.	TRBD1	TRBV2	TRBJ1-5
TGTGCCAGCAGGGGTAGCACAGATACGCAGTATTTT	CASRGSTDTQYF	many	.	TRBV9	TRBJ2-3
TGTGCCAGCAGCAATAGCTTACCCTCCGCCGAGCAGTACTTC	CASSNSLPSAEQYF	.	.	TRBV7-2	TRBJ2-7
TGTGCCAGCAGAAGAGAAAATGAGCAGTTCTTC	CASRRENEQFF	few	.	TRBV6-6	TRBJ2-1
TGTGCCAGCAGGAGCCTGAATTCCCACGAGCAGTACTTC	CASRSLNSHEQYF	.	.	TRBV27	TRBJ2-7
TGTGCCAGCAGCCTACATGGGGATTTACGGGAGTCCTACAATGAGCAGTTCTTC	CASSLHGDLRESYNEQFF	.	.	TRBV21-1	TRBJ2-1
TGTGCCAGTAGTATTCTGCTCAGCACAGATACGCAGTATTTT	CASSILLSTDTQYF	few	.	TRBV19	TRBJ2-3
TGCAGTGCTACGACAGGGTTTAATGAAAAACTGTTTTTT	CSATTGFNEKLFF	.	TRBD1	TRBV20-1	TRBJ1-4
TGTGCCAGCAGTGTCGATTCAATTGAAAAACTGTTTTTT	CASSVDSIEKLFF	.	.	TRBV2	TRBJ1-4
TGTGCCAGCGGAGGAAAGGCCTCTAACTATGGCTACACCTTC	CASGGKASNYGYTF	.	.	TRBV6-2/TRBV6-3	TRBJ1-2
TGTACCAGCAGCTTAACGACAAAGATAAACACTGAAGCTTTCTTT	CTSSLTTKINTEAFF	.	.	TRBV7-9	TRBJ1-1
TGTGCCAGCAGCTTATGTAGGCCGGGGGAGCACAACTCCTACGAGCAGTACTTC	CASSLCRPGEHNSYEQYF	few	.	TRBV7-3	TRBJ2-7
TGTGCCAGCAGTGACGGCCCCTCGGGGGGGCCAGATACGCAGTATTTT	CASSDGPSGGPDTQYF	few	TRBD2	TRBV6-4	TRBJ2-3
TGTGCCAGCAGCCCTGGACAGGGTAAAGGGGAGACCCAGTACTTC	CASSPGQGKGETQYF	.	TRBD1	TRBV11-2	TRBJ2-5
TGTGCCATCAGCGGCTCCCCCTACGAGCAGTACTTC	CAISGSPYEQYF	few	.	TRBV10-3	TRBJ2-7
TGCAGCGTTGGCATCAGGAACACTGAAGCTTTCTTT	CSVGIRNTEAFF	.	.	TRBV29-1	TRBJ1-1
TGCGCCAGCAGCCAAGCGACCCCCAGCGGGAGTGTCAAGAATGAGCAGTTCTTC	CASSQATPSGSVKNEQFF	few	TRBD2	TRBV5-1	TRBJ2-1
TGTGCCAGCAGCGTAGGTGCGGACAGCTCCTACGAGCAGTACTTC	CASSVGADSSYEQYF	.	.	TRBV9	TRBJ2-7
TGTGCCAGCAGGGCTCGGGGCGGAGGGGACCAAGAGACCCAGTACTTC	CASRARGGGDQETQYF	.	.	TRBV12-3/TRBV12-4	TRBJ2-5
TGTGCCACTGAGGGGGATCTAGGGGTCCAAGAGACCCAGTACTTC	CATEGDLGVQETQYF	.	.	TRBV15	TRBJ2-5
TGTGCCAGCAGTGAGGAGTCCTTATCTGGAAACACCATATATTTT	CASSEESLSGNTIYF	.	.	TRBV2	TRBJ1-3
TGTGCCAGTGGGCCGGGGGGTCCCTTGCGGAATGAGCAGTTCTTC	CASGPGGPLRNEQFF	few	TRBD2	TRBV11-3	TRBJ2-1
TGTGCCAGCAGCTTAGACAAAGGGAGCGGGAGGGTTCAAGAGACCCAGTACTTC	CASSLDKGSGRVQETQYF	.	TRBD2	TRBV7-9	TRBJ2-5
TGCGCCAGCAGCGGATCTAGCGGAACTAGCACAGATACGCAGTATTTT	CASSGSSGTSTDTQYF	few	TRBD2	TRBV5-1	TRBJ2-3
TGTGCCAGCAGCGTAGCTCTAGCGGGAGGGGGGAACGAGCAGTACTTC	CASSVALAGGGNEQYF	.	TRBD2	TRBV9	TRBJ2-7
TGTGCCACCCAGCGGGGGGCTGGACCAGATACGCAGTATTTT	CATQRGAGPDTQYF	.	TRBD2	TRBV19	TRBJ2-3
TGTGCCAACAGACGACTAGCGTTCCATGAGCAGTACTTC	CANRRLAFHEQYF	.	TRBD2	TRBV6-1	TRBJ2-7
TGCAGTGCTAGTAGTATTGGCAATCAGCCCCAGCATTTT	CSASSIGNQPQHF	.	.	TRBV20-1	TRBJ1-5
TGTGCCTGGAGTCCCCCTTGGACAGGGCGTAGCACAGATACGCAGTATTTT	CAWSPPWTGRSTDTQYF	few	TRBD1	TRBV30	TRBJ2-3
TGTGCCAGCAGACCTGGGACGGTAAACTATGGCTACACCTTC	CASRPGTVNYGYTF	few	.	TRBV12-3/TRBV12-4	TRBJ1-2
TGCGCCAGCAGCTTCCTCCGCGGGGGCGAGACCCAGTACTTC	CASSFLRGGETQYF	.	.	TRBV5-1	TRBJ2-5
TGCAGTGCTAGAGATCGGGGACAGGGGGCAAGTCAGCCCCAGCATTTT	CSARDRGQGASQPQHF	.	TRBD1	TRBV20-1	TRBJ1-5
TGCGCCAGCAGCCCCGAGACAGGCACGAACACTGAAGCTTTCTTT	CASSPETGTNTEAFF	few	.	TRBV5-1	TRBJ1-1
TGTGCCAGTCTCTACAAAATTCCCAGGGGAGGGGAGCAGTTCTTC	CASLYKIPRGGEQFF	.	.	TRBV28	TRBJ2-1
TGCACCAGCAGCGCGGGACTAGCGGGGACCTACAATGAGCAGTTCTTC	CTSSAGLAGTYNEQFF	.	TRBD2	TRBV4-1	TRBJ2-1
TGTGCCAGCAGTTACTCGGGCGGATCTTCTAGCACAGATACGCAGTATTTT	CASSYSGGSSSTDTQYF	few	.	TRBV6-6	TRBJ2-3